This T cell receptor beta chain was captured in a study of blood T cell repertoires in COVID-19. Study summary: Spain, Italy and the United States supplied samples that represented acute and convalescent COVID-19. Sources were T cells, B-cell-depleted T cells, or PBMCs; the material itself was cDNA or gDNA.

Original processing notes: Estimates of nucleated cell counts were drawn from the amplification of reference gene primers. Sequenced by immunoSEQ multiplex PCR; TCRdb stores in-frame clones only, minus some. V, J and clone size were drawn from that table, and D and trimming were deduced from the DNA. The sample shows around 500,000 clones, 80% to 90% of them seen only once. Germline V gene sequence: CDR1 SGDLS, CDR2 YYNGEE. The CDR3 is made up of 14 amino acids. V lost 5 bases, J lost 2 bases, and 11 bases lay in between. This chain links TRBV9 with TRBJ2-1; the D is unclear. This clonotype was sampled from a human donor in a cohort sampled during active COVID-19. Sequencing input: peripheral blood. In nucleotides, the CDR3 is TGTGCCAGCAGTGGGCCCCGTACCTACAATGAGCAGTTCTTC. This gives the protein CASSGPRTYNEQFF.